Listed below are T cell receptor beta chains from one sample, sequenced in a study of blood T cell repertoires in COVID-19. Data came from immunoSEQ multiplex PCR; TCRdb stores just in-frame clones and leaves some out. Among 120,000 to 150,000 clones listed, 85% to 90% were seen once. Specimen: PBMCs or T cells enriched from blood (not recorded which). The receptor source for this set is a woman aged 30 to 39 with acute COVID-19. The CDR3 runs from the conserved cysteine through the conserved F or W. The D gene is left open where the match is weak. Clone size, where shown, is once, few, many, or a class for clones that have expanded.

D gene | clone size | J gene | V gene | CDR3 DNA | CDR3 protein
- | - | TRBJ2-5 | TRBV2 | TGTGCCAGCAGCAGGGGAACTAACCAAGAGACCCAGTACTTC | CASSRGTNQETQYF
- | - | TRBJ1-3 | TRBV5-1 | TGCGCCAGCAGCTTGGAGACAGTCCGCTCTGGAAACACCATATATTTT | CASSLETVRSGNTIYF
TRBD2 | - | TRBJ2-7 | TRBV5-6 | TGTGCCAGCAGCGGTAGCGGGAGGCCCGCCTACGAGCAGTACTTC | CASSGSGRPAYEQYF
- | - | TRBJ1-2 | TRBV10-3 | TGTGCCATCAGTGCGGCAGGGGCGAAGTCGTTCTATGGCTACACCTTC | CAISAAGAKSFYGYTF
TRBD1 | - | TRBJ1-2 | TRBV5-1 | TGCGCCAGCAGCTTACAGGGGGCCCGGAGTGGCTACACCTTC | CASSLQGARSGYTF
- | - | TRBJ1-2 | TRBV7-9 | TGTGCCAGCAGCTTAGTTGTCGGGGATCCCTATGGCTACACCTTC | CASSLVVGDPYGYTF
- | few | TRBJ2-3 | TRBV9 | TGTGCCAGCAGCGTAGTTGGGACTGATACAGATACGCAGTATTTT | CASSVVGTDTDTQYF
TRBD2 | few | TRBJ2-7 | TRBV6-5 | TGTGCCAGCAGGGAGGGACTAGCGAGCAACGAGCAGTACTTC | CASREGLASNEQYF
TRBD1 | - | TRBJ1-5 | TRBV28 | TGTGCCAGCAGTCAGGACAGGGGCAGGAGTCAGCCCCAGCATTTT | CASSQDRGRSQPQHF
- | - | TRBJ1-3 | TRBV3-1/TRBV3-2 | TGTGCCAGCAGCCAAGGACTACAGGGCTCTGGAAACACCATATATTTT | CASSQGLQGSGNTIYF
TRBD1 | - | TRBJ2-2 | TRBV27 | TGTGCCAGCGGTTTTCGGGACAGGGCAGGCACCGGGGAGCTGTTTTTT | CASGFRDRAGTGELFF
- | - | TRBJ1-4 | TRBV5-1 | TGCGCCAGCAAGGTGGACAGTTCTAATGAAAAACTGTTTTTT | CASKVDSSNEKLFF
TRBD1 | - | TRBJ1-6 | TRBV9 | TGTGCCAGCCAATCCGGGACAGGGGGTGGTTCACCCCTCCACTTT | CASQSGTGGGSPLHF
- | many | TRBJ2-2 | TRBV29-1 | TGCAGCACCACACAGAACGGGGAGCTGTTTTTT | CSTTQNGELFF
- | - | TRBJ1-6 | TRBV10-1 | TGCGCCAATCTCCTGGAGAAACACCGAAATTCACCCCTCCACTTT | CANLLEKHRNSPLHF
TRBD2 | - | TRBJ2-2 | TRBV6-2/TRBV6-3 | TGTGCCAGCAGTTCACTAGCGGAGGGGTGGACCGGGGAGCTGTTTTTT | CASSSLAEGWTGELFF
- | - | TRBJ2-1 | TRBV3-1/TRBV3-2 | TGTGCCAGCAGCCACAGGGTCCATGAGCAGTTCTTC | CASSHRVHEQFF
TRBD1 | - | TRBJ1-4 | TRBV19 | TGTGCCAGTAGTATTCTACCTGGGACAGGGCGAGGGGATAATGAAAAACTGTTTTTT | CASSILPGTGRGDNEKLFF
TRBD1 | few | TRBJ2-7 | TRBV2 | TGTGCCAGCAGTGAAGCGGGGGACAGGGACAACTCCTACGAGCAGTACTTC | CASSEAGDRDNSYEQYF
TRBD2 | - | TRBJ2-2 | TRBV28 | TGTGCCAGCAGTTTATTTCGGCTAGCGGGAGGCCACGGGGAGCTGTTTTTT | CASSLFRLAGGHGELFF
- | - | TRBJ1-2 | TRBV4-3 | TGCGCCAGCAGCCAAGCCTGGGAGCAAAACTATGGCTACACCTTC | CASSQAWEQNYGYTF
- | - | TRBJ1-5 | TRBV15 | TGTGCCACCAGCAGAGATCTCGAGGGCTATCAGCCCCAGCATTTT | CATSRDLEGYQPQHF
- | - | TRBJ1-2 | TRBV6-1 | TGTGCCAGCAGTGAAGTCGACAGGAGTATTAACTATGGCTACACCTTC | CASSEVDRSINYGYTF
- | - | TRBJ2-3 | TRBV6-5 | TGTGCCAGCAGTCCATTCTATGAGGATGCGGCGCAGTATTTT | CASSPFYEDAAQYF
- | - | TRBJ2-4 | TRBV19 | TGTGCCAGTAGTTCGCGACAGGATATAGCCAAAAACATTCAGTACTTC | CASSSRQDIAKNIQYF
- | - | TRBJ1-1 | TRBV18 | TGTGCCAGCTCAGTACAGCCTTCGAACACTGAAGCTTTCTTT | CASSVQPSNTEAFF
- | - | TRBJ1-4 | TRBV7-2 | TGTGCCAGCAGCTATGTGGCAGGGCTAGGTGAAAAACTGTTTTTT | CASSYVAGLGEKLFF
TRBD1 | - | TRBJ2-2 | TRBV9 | TGTGCCAGCCAGAATCCGGGGACAGGGGACACCGGGGAGCTGTTTTTT | CASQNPGTGDTGELFF
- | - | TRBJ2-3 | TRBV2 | TGTGCCAGCGCTTCTAGCAGATACACAGATACGCAGTATTTT | CASASSRYTDTQYF
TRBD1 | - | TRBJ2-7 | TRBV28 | TGTGCCAGCAGTTCTAGGGGGACAGGGGCCTACGAGCAGTACTTC | CASSSRGTGAYEQYF
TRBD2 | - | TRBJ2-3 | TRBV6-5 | TGTGCCAGCAGTTACTCGACCCCGGGAGGTGCAGATACGCAGTATTTT | CASSYSTPGGADTQYF
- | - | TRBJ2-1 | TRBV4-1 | TGCGCCAGCAGCCAAGAATCGACTTTCCCCAATGAGCAGTTCTTC | CASSQESTFPNEQFF
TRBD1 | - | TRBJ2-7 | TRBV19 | TGTGCCAGTAGTTATAGCCGGGACAGTGTTTACGAGCAGTACTTC | CASSYSRDSVYEQYF
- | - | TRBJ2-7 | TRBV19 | TGTGCCAGTAGTATAGACAGTTCCTACGAGCAGTACTTC | CASSIDSSYEQYF
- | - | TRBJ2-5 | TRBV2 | TGTGCCAGCAGTGCTAACAGTGAGACCCAGTACTTC | CASSANSETQYF